This entry describes one TCR beta chain. The antigen remains undetermined. With a duration under 2 months, the hyperthyroidism was newly diagnosed in patients aged 18 to 65. Researchers barred patients who had uncontrolled infection, other autoimmune disease, pregnancy or lactation. The record originates from a study of T cells in Graves' hyperthyroidism and ophthalmopathy. V lost 3 bases and J lost 1, with 11 bases in between. CDR3 length: 15 amino acids. Template material for amplifying TCR beta CDR3 regions consisted of RNA transcripts. The HTBI primer set drove a first-round RT-PCR of the TCR CDR3. TCRdb fed the multiplex PCR reads into MiXCR, producing one record per CDR3 protein. The sample shows tens of thousands of distinct CDR3 sequences, around half of them seen only once. Study-level points and caveats: Expanded thyroid clonotypes (above 0.001) were mostly also found in blood. Ophthalmopathy was separated from stable hyperthyroidism by a 13 V-J model.

The rearrangement joins TRBV12-3 or TRBV12-4 to TRBJ2-3; D ambiguous. The clonotype comes from a woman aged 45 to 65 with Graves' hyperthyroidism that later progressed to Graves' ophthalmopathy. The specimen sequenced was blood. CDR3 coding DNA: TGTGCCAGCAGTTTTCATTCAAGGGGCACAGATACGCAGTATTTT. Translating it yields CASSFHSRGTDTQYF.